The sequence of this TCR beta chain was determined in a study of regulatory T cells in long-lasting Graves disease. The study's findings and limits: Preferential use of TRBV28, TRBJ1-2 and TRBJ2-5 was seen in persistent disease.

This clonotype occurred many times. Its antigen remains unidentified. In building TCR beta libraries, iRepertoire HTBI primers were used together with Arm-PCR of CDR3 regions. A single record per CDR3 protein comes from TCRdb applying MiXCR to the multiplex PCR reads. This table holds 450,000 to 700,000 distinct CDR3 sequences, less than 15% found once. Specified time point: newly diagnosed GD, antithyroid drugs for less than 3 months. TCR sequences were obtained from RNA taken from PBMCs. The CDR3 length is 14 residues. The germline V gene has CDR1 LGHDT and CDR2 YNNKEL (reference sequence). The V end was cut by 0 bases, the J end by 7 bases, with 12 bases between. These data were also reused for a study on T cells in Graves' hyperthyroidism and ophthalmopathy. That source adds: Uncontrolled infection, other autoimmune disease, pregnancy or lactation disqualified patients from enrolment. Patients with ophthalmopathy were separated from those with stable hyperthyroidism by a 13 V-J model.

The sample here was peripheral blood mononuclear cells (PBMCs), taken at new diagnosis, from a patient treated with antithyroid drugs. The sequence derives from a man aged 30 to 45 with Graves disease. This chain joins TRBV3-1 and TRBJ1-2, with D perhaps TRBD1 (5 bases). The CDR3 DNA sequence: TGTGCCAGCAGCCAAGATTCAGGGCGAGGTGGCTACACCTTC. Translated, it gives CASSQDSGRGGYTF. Drawing the rest from reference TRBV3-1 and TRBJ1-2, the complete variable domain is DTAVSQTPKYLVTQMGNDKSIKCEQNLGHDTMYWYKQDSKKFLKIMFSYNNKELIINETVPNRFSPKSPDKAHLNLHINSLELGDSAVYFCASSQDSGRGGYTFGSGTRLTVV.